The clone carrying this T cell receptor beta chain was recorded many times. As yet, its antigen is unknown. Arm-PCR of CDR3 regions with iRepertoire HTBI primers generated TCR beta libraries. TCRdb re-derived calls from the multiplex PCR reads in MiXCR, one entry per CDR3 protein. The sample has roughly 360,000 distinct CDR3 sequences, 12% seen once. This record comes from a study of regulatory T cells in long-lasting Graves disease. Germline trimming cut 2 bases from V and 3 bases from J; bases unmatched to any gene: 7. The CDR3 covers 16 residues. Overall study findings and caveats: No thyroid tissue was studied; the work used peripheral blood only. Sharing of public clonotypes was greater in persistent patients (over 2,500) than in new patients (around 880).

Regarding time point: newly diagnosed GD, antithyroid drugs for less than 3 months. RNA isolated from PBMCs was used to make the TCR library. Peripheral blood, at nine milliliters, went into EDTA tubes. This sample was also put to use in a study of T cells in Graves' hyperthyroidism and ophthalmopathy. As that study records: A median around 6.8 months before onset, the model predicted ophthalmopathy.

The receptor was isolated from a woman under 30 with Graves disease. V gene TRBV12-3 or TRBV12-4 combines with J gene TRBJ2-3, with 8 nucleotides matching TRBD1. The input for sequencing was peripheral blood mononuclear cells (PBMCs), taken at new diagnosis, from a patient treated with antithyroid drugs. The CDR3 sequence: CASSLFRGRRTDTQYF. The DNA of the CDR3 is TGTGCCAGCAGTTTATTCAGGGGGCGCAGGACAGATACGCAGTATTTT.